The following is a T cell receptor beta chain sequence with its context. The source of the sample is a study of T-cell reconstitution after alpha-beta-depleted transplantation in children. Unique molecular identifiers were incorporated into the prepared TCRbeta library. TCRdb processed the PCR reads anew with MiXCR; each CDR3 protein has one entry. The sample yields under 850,000 distinct CDR3 sequences, around 12% seen once. The ends were cut back, 8 bases at V and 1 base at J, with 11 bases in the middle. The CDR3 has 12 residues. From germline, CDR1 is SQVTM and CDR2 ANQGSEA. The rearrangement uses TRBV29-1 and TRBJ1-1; D gene ambiguous. The sample was PBMCs, taken before TCRalphabeta/CD19-depleted stem cell transplant. This clonotype was sampled from a girl aged 2 to 9 with congenital amegakaryocytic thrombocytopenia, due to receive a stem cell transplant. The CDR3 DNA reads TGCAGCACCGGACGGTCGAACACTGAAGCTTTCTTT. This sequence encodes CSTGRSNTEAFF.